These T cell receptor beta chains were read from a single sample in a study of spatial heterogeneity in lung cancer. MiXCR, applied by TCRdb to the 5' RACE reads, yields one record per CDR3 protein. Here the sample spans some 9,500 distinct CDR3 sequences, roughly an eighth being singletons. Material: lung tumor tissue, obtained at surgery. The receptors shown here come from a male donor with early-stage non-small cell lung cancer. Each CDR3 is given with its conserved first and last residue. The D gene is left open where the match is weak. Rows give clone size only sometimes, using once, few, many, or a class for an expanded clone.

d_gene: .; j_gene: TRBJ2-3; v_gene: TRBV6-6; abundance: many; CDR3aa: CASRSGQNTQYF; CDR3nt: TGTGCCAGCAGATCCGGACAGAATACGCAGTATTTT
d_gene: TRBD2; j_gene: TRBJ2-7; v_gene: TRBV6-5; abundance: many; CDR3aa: CASSRQGLAGGPKEQYF; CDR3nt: TGTGCCAGCAGTCGACAGGGACTAGCGGGAGGGCCTAAAGAGCAGTACTTC
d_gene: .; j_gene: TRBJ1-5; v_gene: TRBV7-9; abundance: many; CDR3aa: CASSPTGGGNQPQHF; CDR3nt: TGTGCCAGCAGCCCGACCGGTGGTGGCAATCAGCCCCAGCATTTT
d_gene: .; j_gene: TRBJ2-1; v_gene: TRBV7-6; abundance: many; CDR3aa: CASSPHPSSSSYNEQFF; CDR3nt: TGTGCCAGCAGCCCACACCCTAGCTCTAGCTCCTACAATGAGCAGTTCTTC
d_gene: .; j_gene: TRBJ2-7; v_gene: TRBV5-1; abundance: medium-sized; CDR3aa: CASSLASPYEQYF; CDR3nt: TGCGCCAGCAGCTTGGCCAGCCCCTACGAGCAGTACTTC
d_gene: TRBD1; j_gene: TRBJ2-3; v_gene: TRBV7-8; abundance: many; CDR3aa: CASSLGSGQATSTDTQYF; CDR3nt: TGTGCCAGCAGCTTAGGTTCCGGACAGGCGACATCTACAGATACGCAGTATTTT
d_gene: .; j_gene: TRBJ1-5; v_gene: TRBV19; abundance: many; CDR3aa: CASSMWGSPQHF; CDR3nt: TGTGCCAGTAGTATGTGGGGGTCGCCCCAGCATTTT
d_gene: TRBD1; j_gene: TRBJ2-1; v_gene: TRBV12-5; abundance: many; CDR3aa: CASGLLGTGDEQFF; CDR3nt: TGTGCTAGTGGTTTGTTAGGGACAGGGGATGAGCAGTTCTTC
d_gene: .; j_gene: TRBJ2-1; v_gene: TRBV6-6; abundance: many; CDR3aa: CASSPTPQARQFF; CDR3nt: TGTGCCAGCAGTCCCACCCCCCAGGCCCGACAGTTCTTC
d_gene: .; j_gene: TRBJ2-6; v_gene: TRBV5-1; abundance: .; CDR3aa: CASSLLTASGANVLTF; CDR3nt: TGCGCCAGCAGCTTGTTGACAGCCTCTGGGGCCAACGTCCTGACTTTC
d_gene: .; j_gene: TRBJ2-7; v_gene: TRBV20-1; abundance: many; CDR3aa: CSARIQGGQYF; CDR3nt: TGCAGTGCCAGGATACAGGGTGGGCAGTACTTC
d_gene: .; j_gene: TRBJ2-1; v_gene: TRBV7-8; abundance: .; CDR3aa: CASSPQAGSYNEQFF; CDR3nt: TGTGCCAGCAGCCCTCAGGCAGGGTCCTACAATGAGCAGTTCTTC
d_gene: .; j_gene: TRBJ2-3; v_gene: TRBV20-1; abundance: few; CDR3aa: CSARDPGVGPDTQYF; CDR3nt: TGCAGTGCTAGAGATCCCGGGGTAGGGCCAGATACGCAGTATTTT
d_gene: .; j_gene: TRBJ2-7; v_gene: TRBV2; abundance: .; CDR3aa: CASRLTGGTSQQYF; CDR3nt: TGTGCCAGCAGGCTGACAGGGGGGACTAGTCAGCAGTACTTC
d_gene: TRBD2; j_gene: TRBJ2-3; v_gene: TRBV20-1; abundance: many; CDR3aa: CSASTSGSGGRTDTQYF; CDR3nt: TGCAGTGCTAGCACTAGCGGGAGTGGGGGCCGCACAGATACGCAGTATTTT
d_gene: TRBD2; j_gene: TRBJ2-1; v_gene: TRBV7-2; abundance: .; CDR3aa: CASSPSGGPSINEQFF; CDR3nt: TGTGCCAGCAGCCCCTCGGGGGGGCCGAGTATCAATGAGCAGTTCTTC
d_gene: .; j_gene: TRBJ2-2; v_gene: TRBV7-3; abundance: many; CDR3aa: CASSVERVTNTGELFF; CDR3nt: TGTGCCAGCAGCGTAGAGCGGGTGACCAACACCGGGGAGCTGTTTTTT
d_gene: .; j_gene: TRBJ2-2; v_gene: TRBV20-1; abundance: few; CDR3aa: CSARDLGTTGELFF; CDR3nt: TGCAGTGCTAGGGACCTTGGAACCACCGGGGAGCTGTTTTTT
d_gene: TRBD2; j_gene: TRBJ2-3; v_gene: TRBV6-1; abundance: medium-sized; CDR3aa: CASSEREGPDTQYF; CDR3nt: TGTGCCAGCAGTGAACGGGAGGGTCCGGATACGCAGTATTTT
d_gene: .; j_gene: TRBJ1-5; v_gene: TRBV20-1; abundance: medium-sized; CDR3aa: CSASPPFDPGKEPQHF; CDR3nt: TGCAGTGCTAGCCCCCCCTTCGATCCGGGCAAGGAGCCCCAGCATTTT
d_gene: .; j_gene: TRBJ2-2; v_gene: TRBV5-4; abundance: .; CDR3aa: CASSLDSATGELFF; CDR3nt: TGTGCCAGCAGCTTGGACTCTGCCACCGGGGAGCTGTTTTTT
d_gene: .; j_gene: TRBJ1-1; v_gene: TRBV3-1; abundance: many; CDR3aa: CASSQVGNTEAFF; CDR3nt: TGTGCCAGCAGCCAAGTGGGGAACACTGAAGCTTTCTTT
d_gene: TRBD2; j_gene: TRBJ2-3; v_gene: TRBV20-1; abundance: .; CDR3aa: CSARDAGRAGGPDTQYF; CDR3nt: TGCAGTGCTAGAGATGCGGGGAGAGCGGGAGGGCCAGATACGCAGTATTTT
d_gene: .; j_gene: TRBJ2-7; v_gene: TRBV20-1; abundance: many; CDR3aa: CSAHKLYEQYF; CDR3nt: TGCAGTGCCCATAAACTGTACGAGCAGTACTTC
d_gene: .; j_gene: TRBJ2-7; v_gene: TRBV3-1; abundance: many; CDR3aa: CASSPGIYEQYF; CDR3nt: TGTGCCAGCAGCCCGGGAATCTACGAGCAGTACTTC
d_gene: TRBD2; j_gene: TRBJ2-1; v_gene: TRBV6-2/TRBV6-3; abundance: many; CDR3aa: CASNGLAGRNEQFF; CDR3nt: TGTGCCAGCAACGGACTAGCGGGACGTAATGAGCAGTTCTTC
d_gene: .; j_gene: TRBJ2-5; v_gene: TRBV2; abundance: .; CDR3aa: CASSEGYRDLYQETQYF; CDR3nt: TGTGCCAGCAGTGAGGGGTATCGGGACCTCTACCAAGAGACCCAGTACTTC
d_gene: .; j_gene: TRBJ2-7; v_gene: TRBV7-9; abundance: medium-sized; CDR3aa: CASSLQGANYEQYF; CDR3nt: TGTGCCAGCAGCTTACAAGGGGCAAACTACGAGCAGTACTTC
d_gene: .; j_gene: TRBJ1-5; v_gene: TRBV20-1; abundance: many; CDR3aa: CSASEPKGFSNQPQHF; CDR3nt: TGCAGTGCTAGTGAACCCAAGGGGTTTAGCAATCAGCCCCAGCATTTT
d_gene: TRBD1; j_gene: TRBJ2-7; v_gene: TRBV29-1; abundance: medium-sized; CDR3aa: CSVARSGGGYEQYF; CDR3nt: TGCAGCGTGGCCCGGTCAGGGGGCGGATACGAGCAGTACTTC
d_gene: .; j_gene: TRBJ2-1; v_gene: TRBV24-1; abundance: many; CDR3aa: CATSYLVRQVSYNEQFF; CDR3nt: TGTGCCACCAGTTATCTCGTCAGACAGGTGTCCTACAATGAGCAGTTCTTC
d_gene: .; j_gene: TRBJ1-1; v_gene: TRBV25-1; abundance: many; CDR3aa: CVSSDGGVDTEAFF; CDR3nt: TGTGTCAGCAGTGATGGAGGGGTTGACACTGAAGCTTTCTTT
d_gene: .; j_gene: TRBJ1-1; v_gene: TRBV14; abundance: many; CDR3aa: CASSQVDRFEAFF; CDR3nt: TGTGCCAGCAGCCAAGTTGATCGGTTTGAAGCTTTCTTT
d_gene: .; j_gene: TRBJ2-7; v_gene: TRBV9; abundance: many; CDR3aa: CASSVGWSNSYEQYF; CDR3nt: TGTGCCAGCAGCGTAGGATGGAGCAACTCCTACGAGCAGTACTTC
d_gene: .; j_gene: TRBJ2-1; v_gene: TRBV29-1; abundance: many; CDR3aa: CSVTGLPFYNEQFF; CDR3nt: TGCAGCGTTACGGGTCTTCCCTTCTACAATGAGCAGTTCTTC
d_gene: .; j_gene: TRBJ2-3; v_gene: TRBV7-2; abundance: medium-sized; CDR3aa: CASSLFKRGDTQYF; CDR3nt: TGTGCCAGCAGCTTATTTAAGAGGGGAGATACGCAGTATTTT
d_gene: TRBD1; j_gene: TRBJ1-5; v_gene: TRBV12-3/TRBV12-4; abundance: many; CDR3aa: CASSLTGPNQPQHF; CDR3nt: TGTGCCAGCAGTTTGACAGGGCCGAATCAGCCCCAGCATTTT
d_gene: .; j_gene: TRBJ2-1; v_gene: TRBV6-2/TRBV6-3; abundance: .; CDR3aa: CASSYSAGNEQFF; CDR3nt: TGTGCCAGCAGTTACTCCGCGGGGAATGAGCAGTTCTTC
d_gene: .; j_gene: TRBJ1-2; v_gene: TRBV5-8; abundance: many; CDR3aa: CASSYKGANYGYTF; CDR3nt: TGTGCCAGCAGCTACAAGGGTGCTAACTATGGCTACACCTTC
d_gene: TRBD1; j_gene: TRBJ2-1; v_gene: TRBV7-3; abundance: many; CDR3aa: CASSLTGTGGHEQFF; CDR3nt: TGTGCCAGCAGCCTGACCGGGACAGGGGGCCATGAGCAGTTCTTC